Shown below are 3 T cell receptor beta chains from a single sample sequenced in a study of blood T cell repertoires in COVID-19. Assay: immunoSEQ multiplex PCR; the TCRdb copy retains only in-frame clones and omits some. Here the sample spans around 130,000 clones, around 87% being singletons. The sample taken for sequencing was peripheral blood. The receptor set was obtained from a woman aged 45-60 years who had recovered from COVID-19.

The V call is TRBV4-1, the J call TRBJ1-4; the D is unclear. The germline V gene encodes CDR1 MGHRA and CDR2 YSYEKL. V was clipped by 0 bases and J by 4 bases, with 12 bases between them. This CDR3 has 16 amino acids. This CDR3 is CASSQDIGRINEKLFF. CDR3 coding DNA: TGCGCCAGCAGCCAAGATATCGGGAGGATTAATGAAAAACTGTTTTTT.

CDR3 sequence reads: CASSESNNYYGYTF. The CDR3 bases are TGTGCCAGCAGTGAATCCAATAACTACTATGGCTACACCTTC. The V and J genes are TRBV2 and TRBJ1-2; D ambiguous. Germline V gene sequence: CDR1 SNHLY, CDR2 FYNNEI. Trimming left V 2 bases short and J 3 bases short, with 10 bases between. CDR3 length: 14 amino acids. The whole variable domain, remainder taken from reference TRBV2 and TRBJ1-2, is EPEVTQTPSHQVTQMGQEVILRCVPISNHLYFYWYRQILGQKVEFLVSFYNNEISEKSEIFDDQFSVERPDGSNFTLKIRSTKLEDSAMYFCASSESNNYYGYTFGSGTRLTVV.

Only a few counts were recorded for this clone. CDR3 protein: CASSPQVGDTEAFF. The CDR3 DNA sequence: TGTGCCAGCTCACCACAGGTAGGGGACACTGAAGCTTTCTTT. The chain couples TRBV18 to TRBJ1-1, with D possibly TRBD1 on 5 matching bases. The germline V gene has CDR1 KGHSH and CDR2 LQKENI. CDR3 length: 14 amino acids. V shed 1 base and J shed 3 bases, with 9 bases lying between them.